The following is a T cell receptor (beta chain) sequence with its context. The CDR3 spans 15 residues. From germline, CDR1 is ENHRY and CDR2 SYGVKD. After removal of 4 bases from V and 4 bases from J, the junction contained 8 bases not matched to a gene. The entry originates in a study of blood T cell repertoires in COVID-19. Study as a whole: Collection of acute and convalescent COVID-19 samples took place in the United States, Italy and Spain. T cells, B-cell-depleted T cells, or PBMCs provided the cDNA or gDNA that served as material.

In the original processing: Amplification with reference gene primers provided the estimates of nucleated cell counts. The method was immunoSEQ multiplex PCR; TCRdb's version includes in-frame clones alone and lacks a portion of them. The DNA was the basis for D and trimming; V, J and clone size are from that table. This sample has 130,000 to 150,000 clones, with around 87% found just once. The rearrangement uses TRBV10-3 and TRBJ2-7, with TRBD1 identical over 9 bases. Sequenced material: peripheral blood. The TCR originated in a man aged 50-59 years who had recovered from COVID-19. This CDR3 reads CAISATQGARYEQYF. The CDR3, as DNA: TGTGCCATCAGTGCAACACAGGGGGCGCGGTACGAGCAGTACTTC.